Presented here are 6 T cell receptor beta chains from one specimen sequenced in a study of control samples from healthy donors and cancer patients. Method: immunoSEQ multiplex PCR; TCRdb's copy keeps in-frame clones and lacks some. The sample contains 170,000 or so clones, 90% to 95% of which appear only once. Specimen: blood. These receptors all come from a woman between 40 and 50 years old in good health.

The chain joins TRBV29-1 to TRBJ2-7; D is possibly TRBD1 (5 bases). Germline V CDR1 and CDR2: SQVTM, ANQGSEA. There are 15 residues in the CDR3. The ends were cut back, 2 bases at V and 0 bases at J, with 14 bases in the middle. The CDR3 loop reads CSVERPQGASYEQYF. The CDR3 coding sequence is TGCAGCGTTGAACGTCCCCAGGGTGCCTCCTACGAGCAGTACTTC.

The chain joins TRBV4-3 to TRBJ1-4, with TRBD1 identical over 7 bases. The CDR3 is 15 amino acids. Germline V lookup: CDR1 LGHNA, CDR2 YSLEER. The junction had 3 bases not matched to a gene; V was cut back by 0 bases and J by 5 bases. The CDR3 here is CASSQETGQNEKLFF. The CDR3 DNA reads as TGCGCCAGCAGCCAAGAGACAGGGCAAAATGAAAAACTGTTTTTT.

CDR3 nucleotide sequence: TGTGCCAGCAGTGAAGATGTGGGGGCGAGTACTGAAGCTTTCTTT. It yields the protein CASSEDVGASTEAFF. The gene calls are TRBV2 and TRBJ1-1, with D possibly matching TRBD1 (6 bases). The CDR3 extends over 15 amino acids. Per the germline V gene, CDR1 is SNHLY and CDR2 is FYNNEI. Trimming removed 1 base from V and 5 bases from J, with 14 bases in between.

The J gene is TRBJ1-3, the V gene TRBV7-3; D might be TRBD1 (6 bases). Germline V gene lookup returns CDR1 SGHTA and CDR2 FQGTGA. V was shortened by 6 bases and J by 0 bases, with 9 bases between the two germline ends. The CDR3 length is 14 residues. The CDR3: CASREGGSGNTIYF. The CDR3 nucleotides read TGTGCCAGCAGGGAAGGGGGCTCTGGAAACACCATATATTTT.

For this clone: Other DNA sequences of this sample code for an identical CDR3. The chain combines TRBV5-1 with TRBJ2-5; no definite D call. V gave up 2 bases and J gave up 4 bases, with 3 bases separating them. Germline V CDR1 and CDR2: SGHRS, YFSETQ. The CDR3 runs 11 residues. The CDR3 DNA reads as TGCGCCAGCAGCTTTGGAGAGACCCAGTACTTC. This gives the protein CASSFGETQYF.

V usage is TRBV6-5 and J usage is TRBJ1-2; 7 nucleotides line up with TRBD1. Unmatched junction bases numbered 7, after V lost 5 bases and J lost 4 bases. CDR3 length: 14 residues. CDR1 is MNHEY and CDR2 is SVGAGI in the germline V gene. CDR3 DNA: TGTGCCAGCAGTCTCCGACAGGGCCGCTATGGCTACACCTTC. Protein: CASSLRQGRYGYTF.